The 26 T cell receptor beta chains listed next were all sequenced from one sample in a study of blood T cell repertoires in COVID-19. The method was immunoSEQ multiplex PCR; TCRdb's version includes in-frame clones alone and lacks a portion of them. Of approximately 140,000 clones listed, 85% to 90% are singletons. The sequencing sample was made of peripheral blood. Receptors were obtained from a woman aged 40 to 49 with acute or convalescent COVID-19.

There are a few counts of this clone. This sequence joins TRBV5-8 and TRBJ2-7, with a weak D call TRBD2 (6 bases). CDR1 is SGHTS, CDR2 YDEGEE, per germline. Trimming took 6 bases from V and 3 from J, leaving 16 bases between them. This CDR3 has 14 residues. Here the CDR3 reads CASTRRGLIYEQYF. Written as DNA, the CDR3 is TGTGCCAGCACCCGGAGGGGACTTATCTACGAGCAGTACTTC.

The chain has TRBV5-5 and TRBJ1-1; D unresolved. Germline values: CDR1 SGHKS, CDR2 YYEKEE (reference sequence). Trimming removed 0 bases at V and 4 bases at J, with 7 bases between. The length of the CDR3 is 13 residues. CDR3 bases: TGTGCCAGCAGCTTGGTTAGTGGCACTGAAGCTTTCTTT. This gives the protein CASSLVSGTEAFF.

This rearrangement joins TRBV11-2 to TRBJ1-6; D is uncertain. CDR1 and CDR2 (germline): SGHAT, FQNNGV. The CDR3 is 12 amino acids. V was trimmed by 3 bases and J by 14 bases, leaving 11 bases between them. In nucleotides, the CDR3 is TGTGCCAGCAGCTTCGAGGGTAGGTCCCTCCACTTT. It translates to CASSFEGRSLHF.

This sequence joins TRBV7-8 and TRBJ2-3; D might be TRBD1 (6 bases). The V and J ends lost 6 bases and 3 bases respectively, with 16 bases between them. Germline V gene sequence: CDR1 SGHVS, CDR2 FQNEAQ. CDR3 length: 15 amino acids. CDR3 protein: CASRRQITGTDTQYF. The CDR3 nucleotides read TGTGCCAGCAGACGACAAATAACAGGGACAGATACGCAGTATTTT.

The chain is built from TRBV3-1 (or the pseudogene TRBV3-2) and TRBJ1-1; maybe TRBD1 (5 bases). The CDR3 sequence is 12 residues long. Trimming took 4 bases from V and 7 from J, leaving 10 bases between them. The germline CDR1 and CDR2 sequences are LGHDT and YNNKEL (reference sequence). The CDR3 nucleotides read TGTGCCAGCAGCCCCCAGGGATATGAAGCTTTCTTT. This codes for CASSPQGYEAFF.

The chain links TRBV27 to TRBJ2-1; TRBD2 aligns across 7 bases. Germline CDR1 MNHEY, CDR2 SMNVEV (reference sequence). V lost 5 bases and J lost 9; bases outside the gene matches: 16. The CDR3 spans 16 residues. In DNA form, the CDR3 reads TGTGCCAGCAGTCCTGGGTGGGGCCTAGGGGAGGGTGAGCAGTTCTTC. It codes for CASSPGWGLGEGEQFF.

CDR3 protein: CASSQLAGVRETQYF. As DNA, the CDR3 is TGCGCCAGCAGCCAACTAGCGGGGGTTCGGGAGACCCAGTACTTC. The J gene is TRBJ2-5, the V gene TRBV4-3; 10 bases map to TRBD2. The V and J ends lost 2 bases and 5 bases, in that order; junction bases with no gene match: 5. The CDR3 has 15 amino acids. Germline loops: CDR1 LGHNA, CDR2 YSLEER.

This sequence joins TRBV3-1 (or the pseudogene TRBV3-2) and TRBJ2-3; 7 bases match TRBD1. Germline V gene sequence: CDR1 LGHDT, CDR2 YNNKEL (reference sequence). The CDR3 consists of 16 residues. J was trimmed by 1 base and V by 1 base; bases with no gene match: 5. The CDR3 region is CASSQVGDSGTDTQYF. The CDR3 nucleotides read TGTGCCAGCAGCCAAGTAGGGGACAGTGGCACAGATACGCAGTATTTT.

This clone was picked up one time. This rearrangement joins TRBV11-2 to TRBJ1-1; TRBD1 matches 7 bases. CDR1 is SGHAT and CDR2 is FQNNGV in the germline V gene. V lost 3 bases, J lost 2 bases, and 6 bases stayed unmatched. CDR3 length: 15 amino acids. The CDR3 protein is CASSLAGGPNTEAFF. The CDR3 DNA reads TGTGCCAGCAGCTTGGCAGGGGGGCCAAACACTGAAGCTTTCTTT.

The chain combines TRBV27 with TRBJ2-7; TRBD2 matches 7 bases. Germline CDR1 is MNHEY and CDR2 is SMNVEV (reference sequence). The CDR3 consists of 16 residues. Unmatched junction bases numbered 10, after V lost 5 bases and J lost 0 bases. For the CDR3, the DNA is TGTGCCAGCAGTCGAACGATAGCGGGCCTCTCCTACGAGCAGTACTTC. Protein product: CASSRTIAGLSYEQYF.

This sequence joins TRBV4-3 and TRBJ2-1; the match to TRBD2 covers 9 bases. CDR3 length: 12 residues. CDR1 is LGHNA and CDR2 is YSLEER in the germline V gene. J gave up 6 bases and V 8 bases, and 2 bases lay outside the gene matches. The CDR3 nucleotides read TGCGCCAGCGGGACTAGCTTCAATGAGCAGTTCTTC. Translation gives CASGTSFNEQFF.

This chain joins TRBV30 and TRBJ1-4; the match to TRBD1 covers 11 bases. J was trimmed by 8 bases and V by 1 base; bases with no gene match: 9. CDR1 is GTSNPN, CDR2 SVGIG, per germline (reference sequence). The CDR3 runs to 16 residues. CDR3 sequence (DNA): TGTGCCTGGAGTGGGTATGGGACAGGGGGGACGGAAAAACTGTTTTTT. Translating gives CAWSGYGTGGTEKLFF.

The CDR3 coding sequence is TGTGCCAGCAGCTCCGGACTAGCGGGGGTCACAGATACGCAGTATTTT. It specifies CASSSGLAGVTDTQYF. The chain is built from TRBV7-2 and TRBJ2-3, with 13 nucleotides matching TRBD2. CDR3 length: 16 amino acids. The germline gives CDR1 SGHTA, CDR2 FQGNSA. The V segment lost 4 bases and the J segment 2 bases; nucleotides outside the gene matches: 3.

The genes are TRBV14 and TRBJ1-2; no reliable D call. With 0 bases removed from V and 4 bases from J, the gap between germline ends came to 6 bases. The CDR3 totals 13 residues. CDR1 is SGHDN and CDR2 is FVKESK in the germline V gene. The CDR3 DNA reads TGTGCCAGCAGCCAAGACAGGCTCTATGGCTACACCTTC. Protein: CASSQDRLYGYTF.

The DNA for the CDR3 is TGTGCCAGCATCAGGGCTAGCGGCTCCTACGAGCAGTACTTC. This sequence encodes CASIRASGSYEQYF. The rearrangement joins TRBV2 to TRBJ2-7, with TRBD2 identical over 7 bases. Germline V lookup: CDR1 SNHLY, CDR2 FYNNEI. CDR3 length: 14 amino acids. After removal of 7 bases from V and 0 bases from J, the junction contained 6 bases not matched to a gene.

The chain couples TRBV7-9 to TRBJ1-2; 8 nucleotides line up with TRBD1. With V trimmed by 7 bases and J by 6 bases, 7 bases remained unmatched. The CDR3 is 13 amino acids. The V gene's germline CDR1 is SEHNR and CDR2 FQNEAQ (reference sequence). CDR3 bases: TGTGCCAGCACCAGGCAGGGGGCGAATGGCTACACCTTC. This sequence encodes CASTRQGANGYTF.

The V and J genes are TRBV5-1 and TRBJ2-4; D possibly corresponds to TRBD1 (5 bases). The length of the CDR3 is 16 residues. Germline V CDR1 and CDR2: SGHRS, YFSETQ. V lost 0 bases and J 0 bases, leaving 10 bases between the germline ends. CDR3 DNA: TGCGCCAGCAGCTTGGAAGGACACCCAGCCAAAAACATTCAGTACTTC. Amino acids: CASSLEGHPAKNIQYF.

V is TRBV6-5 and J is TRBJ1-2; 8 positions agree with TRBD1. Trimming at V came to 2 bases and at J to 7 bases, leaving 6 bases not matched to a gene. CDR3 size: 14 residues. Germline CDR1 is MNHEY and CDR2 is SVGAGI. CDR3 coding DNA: TGTGCCAGCAGTTACCTCAGGGGGCGTCCTGGCTACACCTTC. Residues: CASSYLRGRPGYTF.

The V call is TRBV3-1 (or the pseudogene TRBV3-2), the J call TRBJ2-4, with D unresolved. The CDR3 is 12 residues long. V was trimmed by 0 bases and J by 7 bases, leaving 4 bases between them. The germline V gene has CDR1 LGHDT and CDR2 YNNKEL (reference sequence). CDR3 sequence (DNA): TGTGCCAGCAGCCAAGAGGCCAACATTCAGTACTTC. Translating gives CASSQEANIQYF.

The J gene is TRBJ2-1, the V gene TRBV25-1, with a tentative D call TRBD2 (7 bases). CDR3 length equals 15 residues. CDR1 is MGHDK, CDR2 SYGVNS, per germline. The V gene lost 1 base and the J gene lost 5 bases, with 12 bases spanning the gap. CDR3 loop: CASSELSGDNNEQFF. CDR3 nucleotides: TGTGCCAGCAGTGAATTAAGCGGGGACAACAATGAGCAGTTCTTC.

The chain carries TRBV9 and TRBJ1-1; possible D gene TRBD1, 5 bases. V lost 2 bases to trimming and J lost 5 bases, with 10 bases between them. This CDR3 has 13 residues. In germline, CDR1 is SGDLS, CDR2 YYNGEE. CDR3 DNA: TGTGCCAGCAGCGTGGCAGGGTGGACTGAAGCTTTCTTT. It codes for CASSVAGWTEAFF. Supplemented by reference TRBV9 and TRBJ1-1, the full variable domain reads DSGVTQTPKHLITATGQRVTLRCSPRSGDLSVYWYQQSLDQGLQFLIQYYNGEERAKGNILERFSAQQFPDLHSELNLSSLELGDSALYFCASSVAGWTEAFFGQGTRLTVV.

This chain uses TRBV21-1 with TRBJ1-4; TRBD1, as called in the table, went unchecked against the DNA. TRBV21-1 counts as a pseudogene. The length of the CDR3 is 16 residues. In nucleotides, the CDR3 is TGTGCCAGCAGCAAACCGGGACAGCTCCGGGAGGAAAAACTGTTTTTT. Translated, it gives CASSKPGQLREEKLFF.

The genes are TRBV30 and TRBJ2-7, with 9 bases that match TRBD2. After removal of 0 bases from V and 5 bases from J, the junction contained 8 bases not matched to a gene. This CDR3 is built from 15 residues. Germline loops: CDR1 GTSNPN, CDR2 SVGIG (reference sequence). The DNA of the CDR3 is TGTGCCTGGAGTGTAAGGGCGGGGGGGCTTGACGAGCAGTACTTC. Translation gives CAWSVRAGGLDEQYF.

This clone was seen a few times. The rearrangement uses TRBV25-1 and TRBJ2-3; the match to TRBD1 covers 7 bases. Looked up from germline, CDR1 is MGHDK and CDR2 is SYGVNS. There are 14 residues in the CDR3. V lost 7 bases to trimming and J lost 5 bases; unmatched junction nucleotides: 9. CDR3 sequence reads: CASTERGGVDTQYF. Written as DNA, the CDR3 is TGTGCCAGCACAGAAAGAGGGGGCGTAGATACGCAGTATTTT.

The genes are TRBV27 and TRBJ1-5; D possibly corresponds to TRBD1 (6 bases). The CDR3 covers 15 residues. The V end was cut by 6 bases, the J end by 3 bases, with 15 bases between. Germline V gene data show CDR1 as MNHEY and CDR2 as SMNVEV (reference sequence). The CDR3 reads CASSPRQEFNQPQHF. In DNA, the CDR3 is TGTGCCAGCAGCCCCAGACAGGAATTCAATCAGCCCCAGCATTTT.

CDR3 in DNA: TGTGCCAGCAGTGACCTAAGAGCTGAAGCTTTCTTT. Its protein product is CASSDLRAEAFF. The V call is TRBV25-1, the J call TRBJ1-1; no clear D gene. In germline, CDR1 is MGHDK, CDR2 SYGVNS. The CDR3 is 12 residues long. V dropped 3 bases and J dropped 6 bases, with 8 bases sitting between them.